A single sample gave rise to the 20 T cell receptor beta chains below, sequenced in a study of blood T cell repertoires in COVID-19. Profiling relied on immunoSEQ multiplex PCR, and the TCRdb table lists in-frame clones only, not all of them. This table has about 140,000 clones, around 86% appearing once. Sample: peripheral blood. These receptors originate from a human donor in a cohort sampled during active COVID-19.

This chain uses TRBV29-1 with TRBJ2-7, with D possibly matching TRBD1 (7 bases). Trimming cost V 4 bases and J 4 bases, with 14 bases left between them. This CDR3 is 13 amino acids long. Germline CDR1 reads SQVTM; CDR2 reads ANQGSEA. The CDR3 region is CSVVGGGLYEQYF. CDR3 sequence (DNA): TGCAGCGTTGTCGGAGGGGGCTTATACGAGCAGTACTTC.

CDR3 sequence reads: CASSIGSLGLQPQHF. CDR3 nucleotides: TGTGCCAGTAGTATCGGTTCGTTGGGGCTTCAGCCCCAGCATTTT. V is TRBV19 and J is TRBJ1-5; D may be TRBD1 (5 bases). V lost 3 bases to trimming and J lost 6 bases, with 15 bases between them. Germline V gives CDR1 LNHDA, CDR2 SQIVND (reference sequence). The CDR3 contains 15 residues.

The chain uses TRBV28 and TRBJ1-4, with 9 bases aligning to TRBD1. The germline CDR1 and CDR2 sequences are MDHEN and SYDVKM. The V and J ends lost 0 bases and 4 bases, in that order; junction bases with no gene match: 0. This CDR3 spans 15 amino acids. The CDR3 bases are TGTGCCAGCAGTTTATGGGGACAGGGTAATGAAAAACTGTTTTTT. Its protein is CASSLWGQGNEKLFF.

The V gene is TRBV5-1, the J gene TRBJ2-7, with D perhaps TRBD2 (5 bases). The germline CDR1 and CDR2 sequences are SGHRS and YFSETQ. The CDR3 has 12 residues. V shed 2 bases and J shed 6 bases, with 9 bases lying between them. The CDR3 DNA sequence: TGCGCCAGCAGCTTCAACCGGGGCGAGCAGTACTTC. It specifies CASSFNRGEQYF.

V and J are TRBV7-3 and TRBJ1-1, with no clear D. The CDR3 is 14 amino acids. The germline V and J ends were trimmed by 1 base and 1 base, with 7 bases remaining between them. Germline values: CDR1 SGHTA, CDR2 FQGTGA. CDR3 region: CASSLNSRNTEAFF. The DNA for the CDR3 is TGTGCCAGCAGCTTAAATTCCAGGAACACTGAAGCTTTCTTT.

The gene calls are TRBV5-1 and TRBJ2-7, with D maybe TRBD1 (6 bases). Deletions cut 0 bases from V and 1 base from J, with 14 bases between. The CDR3 has 16 amino acids. In germline, CDR1 is SGHRS, CDR2 YFSETQ. This CDR3 reads CASSLVGGASSYEQYF. In nucleotides, the CDR3 is TGCGCCAGCAGCTTGGTTGGGGGCGCCTCGTCCTACGAGCAGTACTTC.

The chain employs TRBV7-3 and TRBJ2-7; TRBD1 might be the D (6 bases). The germline V gene has CDR1 SGHTA and CDR2 FQGTGA. V was pared by 5 bases and J by 3 bases, with 14 bases between. This CDR3 spans 14 amino acids. The CDR3 DNA is TGTGCCAGCAGCCTAGGCACGGGACACTACGAGCAGTACTTC. Translated, it gives CASSLGTGHYEQYF. The full variable domain, rest sourced from reference TRBV7-3 and TRBJ2-7, is GAGVSQTPSNKVTEKGKYVELRCDPISGHTALYWYRQSLGQGPEFLIYFQGTGAADDSGLPNDRFFAVRPEGSVSTLKIQRTERGDSAVYLCASSLGTGHYEQYFGPGTRLTVT.

The chain is built from TRBV27 and TRBJ2-1; 12 bases line up with TRBD2. Germline CDR1 is MNHEY and CDR2 is SMNVEV (reference sequence). Trimming took 2 bases from V and 2 from J; bases not matched to a gene: 7. This CDR3 has 18 residues. CDR3 in amino acids: CASSLLTSGSLAYNEQFF. The CDR3 DNA reads as TGTGCCAGCAGTTTACTGACTAGCGGGAGCCTCGCCTACAATGAGCAGTTCTTC.

This clone has only one observation. V is TRBV25-1 and J is TRBJ2-2; D not resolved. The CDR3 loop spans 14 amino acids. Trimming removed 5 bases at V and 4 bases at J, with 11 bases between. Germline V gene data show CDR1 as MGHDK and CDR2 as SYGVNS. The CDR3 reads CASSSPAITGELFF. CDR3 nucleotides: TGTGCCAGCAGTTCCCCCGCGATCACCGGGGAGCTGTTTTTT.

Here the CDR3 DNA reads TGTGCCAGCAGTCTAGAGGACTTAGCAAACTCACCCCTCCACTTT. Its protein is CASSLEDLANSPLHF. The rearrangement joins TRBV7-9 to TRBJ1-6; D is uncertain. Deletions cut 6 bases from V and 10 bases from J, with 19 bases between. CDR1 is SEHNR, CDR2 FQNEAQ, per germline (reference sequence). The CDR3 loop spans 15 amino acids.

This clone turned up a few times. V usage is TRBV7-2 and J usage is TRBJ1-5; no firm D call. This CDR3 comprises 13 residues. CDR1 is SGHTA and CDR2 is FQGNSA in the germline V gene. Trimming cost V 4 bases and J 6 bases, with 10 bases left between them. The CDR3 DNA sequence: TGTGCCAGCAGCTACGTGAGGCGTCAGCCCCAGCATTTT. Translated: CASSYVRRQPQHF.

The chain uses TRBV7-9 and TRBJ2-7; tentatively, D is TRBD2 (5 bases). Trimming removed 8 bases from V and 4 bases from J, with 18 bases in between. The germline V gene encodes CDR1 SEHNR and CDR2 FQNEAQ (reference sequence). The CDR3 has 14 amino acids. Written as DNA, the CDR3 is TGTGCCAGCGGACGTGAGGGCACCTTTTACGAGCAGTACTTC. This encodes CASGREGTFYEQYF.

The chain has TRBV7-3 and TRBJ2-5; TRBD2 is a possible D gene (7 bases). Per the germline V gene, CDR1 is SGHTA and CDR2 is FQGTGA. V lost 6 bases, J lost 4 bases, and 15 bases lay in between. The CDR3 is 14 amino acids. The CDR3 region is CASSRGAVGETQYF. CDR3 DNA: TGTGCCAGCAGTCGGGGGGCTGTCGGAGAGACCCAGTACTTC. Supplemented by reference TRBV7-3 and TRBJ2-5, the full variable domain reads GAGVSQTPSNKVTEKGKYVELRCDPISGHTALYWYRQSLGQGPEFLIYFQGTGAADDSGLPNDRFFAVRPEGSVSTLKIQRTERGDSAVYLCASSRGAVGETQYFGPGTRLLVL.

The chain joins TRBV5-1 to TRBJ1-5; TRBD1 matches 12 bases. The CDR3 contains 15 residues. Germline loops: CDR1 SGHRS, CDR2 YFSETQ. The V segment lost 4 bases and the J segment 4 bases; nucleotides outside the gene matches: 3. The CDR3 loop reads CASSPGQGANQPQHF. In nucleotides, the CDR3 is TGCGCCAGCAGCCCGGGACAGGGGGCAAATCAGCCCCAGCATTTT.

The rearrangement links TRBV27 to TRBJ2-7; 11 nucleotides match TRBD2. CDR1 and CDR2 (germline): MNHEY, SMNVEV (reference sequence). This CDR3 is 16 amino acids long. With 5 bases clipped from V and 4 bases from J, the junction kept 10 bases outside the gene matches. CDR3 sequence: CASSPLLAGVGYEQYF. The CDR3 DNA is TGTGCCAGCAGTCCCCTACTAGCGGGAGTCGGGTACGAGCAGTACTTC.

The chain links TRBV6-4 to TRBJ2-3; the D gene is possibly TRBD2 (5 bases). CDR1 is MRHNA and CDR2 is SNTAGT in the germline V gene. CDR3 length equals 14 residues. Trimming took 6 bases from V and 0 from J, leaving 10 bases between them. Here the CDR3 DNA reads TGTGCCAGCAGACTAGGGCCTAGCACAGATACGCAGTATTTT. Protein: CASRLGPSTDTQYF.

The V call is TRBV7-9, the J call TRBJ2-7; no reliable D call. V was pared by 1 base and J by 10 bases, with 11 bases between. Per the germline V gene, CDR1 is SEHNR and CDR2 is FQNEAQ (reference sequence). CDR3 length: 12 residues. CDR3 coding DNA: TGTGCCAGCAGCTTAGAGCGAGACTCACAGTACTTC. Translated, it gives CASSLERDSQYF.

This sequence joins TRBV20-1 and TRBJ1-2; 11 nucleotides line up with TRBD1. The CDR3 spans 11 residues. The trim removed 6 bases at V and 7 bases at J, leaving 1 base unmatched. Germline CDR1 reads DFQATT; CDR2 reads SNEGSKA (reference sequence). CDR3 sequence reads: CSAGTGGGYTF. Written as DNA, the CDR3 is TGCAGTGCCGGGACAGGGGGTGGCTACACCTTC.

This clone was seen a handful of times. This rearrangement joins TRBV4-3 to TRBJ2-1, with D hard to call. The CDR3 has 14 amino acids. Per the germline V gene, CDR1 is LGHNA and CDR2 is YSLEER. The V gene lost 0 bases and the J gene lost 4 bases, with 7 bases spanning the gap. The DNA for the CDR3 is TGCGCCAGCAGCCAAGAAGGCGGATACAATGAGCAGTTCTTC. The encoded protein is CASSQEGGYNEQFF.

This clone appeared a single time. The V and J genes are TRBV15 and TRBJ2-1; the match to TRBD1 covers 8 bases. With 8 bases clipped from V and 6 bases from J, the junction kept 9 bases outside the gene matches. The CDR3 sequence is 14 residues long. CDR1 and CDR2 from the germline V gene are LNHNV and YYDKDF (reference sequence). The CDR3 DNA follows: TGTGCCACCTACACCCAGGGGGCAGGCAATGAGCAGTTCTTC. Its translation: CATYTQGAGNEQFF.